The present entry profiles one T cell receptor (beta chain) with its context. The antigen remains unidentified. These data come from a study of cytomegalovirus exposure and HLA in healthy donors. Study results and caveats: The HLA-A and HLA-B alleles of most subjects were reportedly predicted accurately from TCR beta sequences.

PCR used 60 Vbeta primers and 13 Jbeta primers. Here immunoSEQ multiplex PCR was the method, and the copy in TCRdb shows in-frame clones only, minus some. The profile covers fewer than 200,000 clones, with around 84% appearing a single time and roughly 1.6% taken by the ten largest. Input material: PBMCs. This clonotype was sampled from a woman aged 18-35 years in good health and CMV-seronegative.

In DNA form, the CDR3 reads TGTGCCAGCAGCTTAGAGGGACTAGCGGGGGGAGAGCAGTACTTC. Its protein product is CASSLEGLAGGEQYF. The chain employs TRBV7-6 and TRBJ2-7, with TRBD2 identical over 15 bases. The length of the CDR3 is 15 residues. Germline trimming cut 1 base from V and 7 bases from J; bases unmatched to any gene: 2. Germline assignment: CDR1 SGHVS and CDR2 FNYEAQ.